This record covers a single T cell receptor (beta chain). What it binds is unknown. The entry originates in a study of T cell responses to AZD1222 COVID-19 vaccine. The table came from immunoSEQ multiplex PCR; TCRdb's copy has only in-frame clones and leaves some out. The data show about 170,000 clones, just under 95% seen once. Study conclusions and caveats: Recipients of AZD1222 seropositive at baseline numbered only 6 or 7.

The CDR3 contains 16 residues. Germline V gene sequence: CDR1 SGHRS, CDR2 YFSETQ. V shed 4 bases and J shed 2 bases, with 17 bases lying between them. The material sequenced was peripheral blood, taken on day 0 of AZD1222 vaccination. This clonotype originated in an adult in good health. The chain combines TRBV5-1 with TRBJ2-3; unclear D gene. CDR3 amino acids: CASSPSRVGLTDTQYF. The CDR3 DNA reads TGCGCCAGCAGCCCATCTCGAGTAGGTCTCACAGATACGCAGTATTTT.